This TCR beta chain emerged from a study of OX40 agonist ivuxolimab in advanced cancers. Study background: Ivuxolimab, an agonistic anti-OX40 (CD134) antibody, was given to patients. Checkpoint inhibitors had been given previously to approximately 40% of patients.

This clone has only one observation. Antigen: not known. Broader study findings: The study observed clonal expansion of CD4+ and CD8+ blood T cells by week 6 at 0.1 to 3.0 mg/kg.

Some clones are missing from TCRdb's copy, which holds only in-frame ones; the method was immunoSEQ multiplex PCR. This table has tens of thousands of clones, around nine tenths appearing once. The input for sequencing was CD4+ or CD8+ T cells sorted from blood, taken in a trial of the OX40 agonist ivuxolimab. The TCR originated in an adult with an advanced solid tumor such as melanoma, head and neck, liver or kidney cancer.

In DNA form, the CDR3 reads TGTGCCAGCAGTGGGATTGGGACAGGGGTTCAGTCTTTCTTT. Translation gives CASSGIGTGVQSFF. The rearrangement joins TRBV25-1 to TRBJ1-1; TRBD1 agrees at 10 bases. The CDR3 length is 14 residues. Unmatched junction bases numbered 11, after V lost 4 bases and J lost 12 bases. In germline, CDR1 is MGHDK, CDR2 SYGVNS. The complete variable domain, with remaining parts taken from reference TRBV25-1 and TRBJ1-1, reads EADIYQTPRYLVIGTGKKITLECSQTMGHDKMYWYQQDPGMELHLIHYSYGVNSTEKGDLSSESTVSRIRTEHFPLTLESARPSHTSQYLCASSGIGTGVQSFFGQGTRLTVV.